This is a list of T cell receptor beta chains from one sample in a study of cytomegalovirus exposure and HLA in healthy donors. Clones were sequenced by immunoSEQ multiplex PCR, and TCRdb holds only the in-frame ones, with some missing. The sample has about 76,000 clones, roughly four fifths seen once. The specimen was PBMCs. Source of these receptors: a male donor in good health and CMV-seropositive. Each CDR3 is given with its conserved first and last residue. A D gene is named only where the DNA matches it firmly. Expanded clones get a size class; other rows say once, few or many, or leave the size out.

TGTGCCAGCAGCCAAAGGGGGATCTATGGCTACACCTTC	CASSQRGIYGYTF	-	once	TRBV27	TRBJ1-2
TGTGCCAGCAGCTCTCCCTCCCGGGGAGGAGAGACCCAGTACTTC	CASSSPSRGGETQYF	-	-	TRBV7-2	TRBJ2-5
TGTGCCAGCAGTTATGACAGCTTGGGCAATCAGCCCCAGCATTTT	CASSYDSLGNQPQHF	-	-	TRBV6-5	TRBJ1-5
TGCGCCAGCAGTGAACAGGCTAGCACAGATACGCAGTATTTT	CASSEQASTDTQYF	-	-	TRBV10-2	TRBJ2-3
TGTGCCAGCAGGCAAAAGCTACAGGGGACTTTGAACAATGAGCAGTTCTTC	CASRQKLQGTLNNEQFF	-	-	TRBV7-2	TRBJ2-1
TGCAGCGCCGGGACAGGTGCGCAGTATTTT	CSAGTGAQYF	TRBD1	-	TRBV29-1	TRBJ2-3
TGTGCCAGCAGCCTAGAGGTAGCGGAGCAGTATTTT	CASSLEVAEQYF	-	-	TRBV7-2	TRBJ2-3
TGTGCCAGCAGCTCAACCTTTAGCGGGATCTACAATGAGCAGTTCTTC	CASSSTFSGIYNEQFF	TRBD2	-	TRBV7-2	TRBJ2-1
TGCGCCAGCAGCTTGGGAGCCGGGACAAGGAATCAGCCCCAGCATTTT	CASSLGAGTRNQPQHF	-	-	TRBV5-1	TRBJ1-5
TGTGCCAGCAGCACAGTATATCCCCCAGAGACCCAGTACTTC	CASSTVYPPETQYF	-	-	TRBV6-5	TRBJ2-5
TGTGCCAGCAGCTCCCAGAGGGTAGCGACTGGCTACGAGCAGTACTTC	CASSSQRVATGYEQYF	-	-	TRBV21-1	TRBJ2-7
TGTGCCAGCAGTGAAGCGCCCGGTAATGAAAAACTGTTTTTT	CASSEAPGNEKLFF	-	-	TRBV6-1	TRBJ1-4
TGTGCCAGCAGTTACTCTCAGGGCAGGGTTGAAAACATTCAGTACTTC	CASSYSQGRVENIQYF	-	-	TRBV6-5	TRBJ2-4
TGCGCCAGCAGCGCACCGGGACAGGGGAACAATCGGCCCCAGCATTTT	CASSAPGQGNNRPQHF	TRBD1	-	TRBV4-1	TRBJ1-5
TGTGCCAGCAGCTTAGATATGACAGGGAGCTCCTACGAGCAGTACTTC	CASSLDMTGSSYEQYF	TRBD1	-	TRBV7-8	TRBJ2-7
TGTGCCAGCAGCCCTCTATCCGCGACTGAAGCTTTCTTT	CASSPLSATEAFF	-	-	TRBV9	TRBJ1-1
TGTGCCAGCAGCGCAACCGGGGGGAGCGGTTCACCCCTCCACTTT	CASSATGGSGSPLHF	-	-	TRBV9	TRBJ1-6
TGTGCCAGCGCTAGGGACAGGGGGAAAACTGGGGCCAACGTCCTGACTTTC	CASARDRGKTGANVLTF	TRBD1	once	TRBV18	TRBJ2-6
TGTGCCAGCAGTTCCCAGGGGACAGGATATGGCTACACCTTC	CASSSQGTGYGYTF	TRBD1	-	TRBV6-5	TRBJ1-2
TGTGCCAGCAGCGTAAATCCGGGACTAGCGCTTCCAGATACGCAGTATTTT	CASSVNPGLALPDTQYF	TRBD2	-	TRBV9	TRBJ2-3
TGTGCCAGCAGCTTAAAGCCCTTGGCAGGGGGCTTCCACGAGCAGTACTTC	CASSLKPLAGGFHEQYF	TRBD1	-	TRBV7-3	TRBJ2-7
TGCAGCGTTGGTTTGTTAGGGGGCTCTGGAAACACCATATATTTT	CSVGLLGGSGNTIYF	-	-	TRBV29-1	TRBJ1-3
TGCAGCGCTTGGGAGGGGATGGGTTACACCTTC	CSAWEGMGYTF	-	few	TRBV29-1	TRBJ1-2
TGTGCCAGCCGAGACGGGGTAGCGGGGATTTTCTACGAGCAGTACTTC	CASRDGVAGIFYEQYF	TRBD2	-	TRBV28	TRBJ2-7
TGTGCCAGCAGCTTAGCTTGGCGGGGGGGCGCCGAGACCCAGTACTTC	CASSLAWRGGAETQYF	TRBD2	-	TRBV7-2	TRBJ2-5
TGCAGCCCGCCCCGCGAAGGGGGCAAAAGTCAGCCCCAGCATTTT	CSPPREGGKSQPQHF	TRBD1	-	TRBV29-1	TRBJ1-5
TGTGCCAGCAGCTTAGGTCAGGGCGATTCACCCCTCCACTTT	CASSLGQGDSPLHF	-	few	TRBV7-9	TRBJ1-6
TGTGCCTGGACCAGACTGGACAGGGTGTACACTGAAGCTTTCTTT	CAWTRLDRVYTEAFF	TRBD1	-	TRBV30	TRBJ1-1
TGTGCCAGCAGCCCCCAGGGTCAAGATACGCAGTATTTT	CASSPQGQDTQYF	-	-	TRBV7-3	TRBJ2-3
TGTGCCAGCAGCCGCAAGACCACGCTAGCGAAAGAGACCCAGTACTTC	CASSRKTTLAKETQYF	-	-	TRBV4-2	TRBJ2-5
TGCGCCAGCAGCCCCTCGGGGGATCCCTACGAGCAGTACTTC	CASSPSGDPYEQYF	-	-	TRBV5-1	TRBJ2-7
TGCGCCAGCAGTGACGCGGCAGGGGGCTTACCCGAGACCCAGTACTTC	CASSDAAGGLPETQYF	TRBD1	-	TRBV5-1	TRBJ2-5
TGTGCCAGCAGCCAAAGGGGTCTAGCCAAAAACATTCAGTACTTC	CASSQRGLAKNIQYF	-	-	TRBV27	TRBJ2-4